The 31 T cell receptor beta chains below all came from one sample that was sequenced in a study of blood T cell repertoires in COVID-19. TCRdb's table, derived via immunoSEQ multiplex PCR, lists solely in-frame clones and lacks some. The sample contains about 91,000 clones, approximately 90% of which appear only once. Source material: peripheral blood. Receptor source: a woman at least 80 years old with active COVID-19.

The chain employs TRBV9 and TRBJ2-1; the D is unclear. With 4 bases removed from V and 2 bases from J, the gap between germline ends came to 10 bases. The CDR3 spans 14 residues. Germline assignment: CDR1 SGDLS and CDR2 YYNGEE. The CDR3 nucleotides read TGTGCCAGCAGCAGAGAGCCCCCCTACAATGAGCAGTTCTTC. Protein sequence: CASSREPPYNEQFF.

The V and J genes are TRBV14 and TRBJ1-4; maybe TRBD1 (5 bases). The germline CDR1 and CDR2 sequences are SGHDN and FVKESK. This CDR3 has 15 amino acids. The V end was cut by 4 bases, the J end by 0 bases, with 9 bases between. The CDR3 sequence: CASSLTQATNEKLFF. The DNA for the CDR3 is TGTGCCAGCAGCCTCACACAGGCAACTAATGAAAAACTGTTTTTT.

V usage is TRBV23-1 and J usage is TRBJ2-3, with 7 bases fitting TRBD1. TRBV23-1 is classed as an ORF, of uncertain function. Trimming took 7 bases from V and 6 from J; bases not matched to a gene: 19. The CDR3 covers 17 residues. The CDR3, as DNA: TGCGCCAGCAACCACCCAAGAAGGGGGCTCGGCTTGGATACGCAGTATTTT. Amino acids: CASNHPRRGLGLDTQYF.

The chain employs TRBV7-3 and TRBJ2-4; TRBD2 matches at 12 bases. V dropped 4 bases and J dropped 0; count of bases not matched to a gene: 4. CDR3 length: 17 amino acids. Germline V CDR1 and CDR2: SGHTA, FQGTGA. CDR3 region: CASSSPGLAGAKNIQYF. For the CDR3, the DNA is TGTGCCAGCAGCTCCCCGGGACTAGCGGGAGCCAAAAACATTCAGTACTTC.

The V call is TRBV5-1, the J call TRBJ2-1; 10 bases fit TRBD2. The CDR3 loop spans 15 amino acids. CDR1 and CDR2 (germline): SGHRS, YFSETQ. Trimming took 2 bases from V and 7 from J; bases not matched to a gene: 6. The CDR3 nucleotides read TGCGCCAGCAGCTTAACTAGCGGGACAATAAATGAGCAGTTCTTC. It yields the protein CASSLTSGTINEQFF.

This sequence joins TRBV4-3 and TRBJ2-2, with D possibly being TRBD2 (6 bases). Deletions cut 0 bases from V and 2 bases from J, with 13 bases between. The CDR3 has 17 residues. Germline values: CDR1 LGHNA, CDR2 YSLEER. The CDR3 reads CASSQDRSGTNTGELFF. The CDR3 DNA follows: TGCGCCAGCAGCCAAGATCGCTCTGGGACTAACACCGGGGAGCTGTTTTTT.

The chain employs TRBV9 and TRBJ2-5; D might be TRBD2 (6 bases). The germline gives CDR1 SGDLS, CDR2 YYNGEE. Trimming cost V 3 bases and J 0 bases, with 9 bases left between them. This CDR3 region has 14 residues. The CDR3 loop reads CASSGGGNQETQYF. The CDR3 DNA is TGTGCCAGCAGCGGGGGCGGGAACCAAGAGACCCAGTACTTC.

This chain uses TRBV9 with TRBJ2-1, with 14 bases matching TRBD2. V gave up 3 bases and J gave up 6 bases; unmatched junction bases: 5. Germline values: CDR1 SGDLS, CDR2 YYNGEE. This CDR3 contains 16 residues. The CDR3, as DNA: TGTGCCAGCAGCGCCCGACTAGCGGGAGGGATCAATGAGCAGTTCTTC. Residues: CASSARLAGGINEQFF.

This clone appeared once. The gene calls are TRBV11-2 and TRBJ2-7, with TRBD1 matching over 11 bases. Losses at the gene ends were 3 bases for V and 0 bases for J; bases not matched to a gene: 4. Germline V CDR1 and CDR2: SGHAT, FQNNGV. CDR3 length: 16 residues. The CDR3 region has the DNA TGTGCCAGCAGCTTGGACAGGGGGCCCCTCTCCTACGAGCAGTACTTC. Protein product: CASSLDRGPLSYEQYF. Using reference TRBV11-2 and TRBJ2-7 for the parts outside the CDR3, the full variable domain is EAGVAQSPRYKIIEKRQSVAFWCNPISGHATLYWYQQILGQGPKLLIQFQNNGVVDDSQLPKDRFSAERLKGVDSTLKIQPAKLEDSAVYLCASSLDRGPLSYEQYFGPGTRLTVT.

The chain combines TRBV11-2 with TRBJ1-2, with D perhaps matching TRBD1 (6 bases). This CDR3 is built from 12 residues. Germline CDR1 is SGHAT and CDR2 is FQNNGV. V lost 7 bases and J lost 7, with 13 bases in between. The CDR3 region is CASTQGSGGYTF. The DNA for the CDR3 is TGTGCCAGCACCCAGGGGAGTGGTGGCTACACCTTC.

This rearrangement joins TRBV18 to TRBJ2-6, with 7 bases lining up with TRBD1. CDR1 and CDR2 from the germline V gene are KGHSH and LQKENI. The CDR3 is made up of 15 amino acids. V dropped 4 bases and J dropped 1; count of bases not matched to a gene: 1. CDR3 nucleotide sequence: TGTGCCAGCTCACGACAGGGTTCTGGGGCCAACGTCCTGACTTTC. This gives the protein CASSRQGSGANVLTF. Looking up the rest from reference TRBV18 and TRBJ2-6 gives the full variable domain: NAGVMQNPRHLVRRRGQEARLRCSPMKGHSHVYWYRQLPEEGLKFMVYLQKENIIDESGMPKERFSAEFPKEGPSILRIQQVVRGDSAAYFCASSRQGSGANVLTFGAGSRLTVL.

The chain carries TRBV7-2 and TRBJ2-7; 10 bases are shared with TRBD2. From germline, CDR1 is SGHTA and CDR2 FQGNSA. The length of the CDR3 is 15 residues. The junction had 7 bases not matched to a gene; V was cut back by 2 bases and J by 6 bases. Here the CDR3 reads CASSLQGSGRFEQYF. The CDR3 DNA reads as TGTGCCAGCAGCTTACAAGGTAGCGGGAGGTTCGAGCAGTACTTC.

The genes are TRBV11-2 and TRBJ2-2, with TRBD1 as a possible D gene (5 bases). V lost 0 bases to trimming and J lost 8 bases, with 10 bases between them. From germline, CDR1 is SGHAT and CDR2 FQNNGV. CDR3 length: 14 amino acids. The CDR3 spells CASSLDRVGGELFF. Here the CDR3 DNA reads TGTGCCAGCAGCTTAGACAGGGTAGGGGGGGAGCTGTTTTTT.

This clone was counted between two and nine times. V gene TRBV7-2 combines with J gene TRBJ2-7; D may be TRBD1 (5 bases). Trimming took 5 bases from V and 4 from J, leaving 15 bases between them. This CDR3 contains 14 residues. CDR1 SGHTA and CDR2 FQGNSA come from the germline V gene. The CDR3 DNA follows: TGTGCCAGCAGCCCCCCGGGTGCAGGGTACGAGCAGTACTTC. Translation gives CASSPPGAGYEQYF.

The chain links TRBV19 to TRBJ2-7, with TRBD2 matching 8 bases. Trimming cost V 6 bases and J 0 bases; bases outside gene matches: 7. From germline, CDR1 is LNHDA and CDR2 SQIVND (reference sequence). The CDR3 extends over 15 amino acids. The CDR3 bases are TGTGCCAGTAGGGGTAGCGGGGCGAGCTCCTACGAGCAGTACTTC. Protein sequence: CASRGSGASSYEQYF.

With regard to this clone: The same CDR3 arises from other DNA sequences in this sample as well. The CDR3 nucleotides read TGTGCCAGCAGTACTGTTTACGAGCAGTACTTC. It specifies CASSTVYEQYF. The chain combines TRBV6-2 or TRBV6-3 with TRBJ2-7; D unresolved. Germline CDR1 is MNHEY and CDR2 is SVGEGT. The CDR3 runs to 11 residues. The V gene lost 5 bases and the J gene lost 4 bases, with 6 bases spanning the gap.

The chain combines TRBV21-1 with TRBJ1-5; the table's D call TRBD1 went unverified against the DNA. TRBV21-1 represents a pseudogene. The CDR3 has 17 residues. The CDR3 nucleotides are TGTGCCAGCCTCCCTCTCCGGGACAGGACCGACAATCAGCCCCAGCATTTT. Encoded protein: CASLPLRDRTDNQPQHF.

The V and J genes are TRBV19 and TRBJ1-2; D not certain. Trimming left V 1 base short and J 3 bases short, with 12 bases between. The V gene's germline CDR1 is LNHDA and CDR2 SQIVND (reference sequence). This CDR3 contains 15 residues. CDR3 region: CASSIAPGAYYGYTF. The CDR3 coding sequence is TGTGCCAGTAGTATAGCGCCCGGAGCGTACTATGGCTACACCTTC.

The rearrangement joins TRBV5-4 to TRBJ2-5; 7 nucleotides line up with TRBD2. The CDR3 consists of 16 residues. Germline loops: CDR1 SGHNT, CDR2 YYREEE (reference sequence). V lost 4 bases and J lost 2; bases outside the gene matches: 11. CDR3: CASSPRAGRGQETQYF. For the CDR3, the DNA is TGTGCCAGCAGCCCTCGGGCAGGGAGGGGTCAAGAGACCCAGTACTTC.

CDR3 nucleotide sequence: TGTGCCAGCAGTTCCCCCGACTCGGCTAGCGGCTCCTACGAGCAGTACTTC. It specifies CASSSPDSASGSYEQYF. This chain connects TRBV28 to TRBJ2-7; the match to TRBD2 covers 7 bases. CDR3 length: 17 residues. V was pared by 4 bases and J by 0 bases, with 12 bases of the junction left unmatched. From germline, CDR1 is MDHEN and CDR2 SYDVKM. The whole variable domain, filled in from reference TRBV28 and TRBJ2-7, reads DVKVTQSSRYLVKRTGEKVFLECVQDMDHENMFWYRQDPGLGLRLIYFSYDVKMKEKGDIPEGYSVSREKKERFSLILESASTNQTSMYLCASSSPDSASGSYEQYFGPGTRLTVT.

Here the CDR3 DNA reads TGCGCCAGCAGCCAAGATTCCGGAGGGGGCATTGGATATGGCTACACCTTC. This codes for CASSQDSGGGIGYGYTF. The V and J genes are TRBV4-1 and TRBJ1-2; 7 nucleotides agree with TRBD1. V was pared by 0 bases and J by 5 bases, with 12 bases of the junction left unmatched. The V gene's germline CDR1 is MGHRA and CDR2 YSYEKL. The CDR3 spans 17 residues.

V gene TRBV15 combines with J gene TRBJ2-7, with TRBD1 as a possible D gene (6 bases). V lost 0 bases to trimming and J lost 6 bases, with 9 bases between them. This CDR3 is 13 amino acids long. Germline assignment: CDR1 LNHNV and CDR2 YYDKDF (reference sequence). CDR3 sequence (DNA): TGTGCCACCAGCAGAGATCAGGGGCCCGAGCAGTACTTC. The encoded protein is CATSRDQGPEQYF.

This clone has more than one count but fewer than ten. This chain links TRBV2 with TRBJ2-5, with D perhaps matching TRBD2 (5 bases). Trimming left V 5 bases short and J 5 bases short, with 6 bases between. The CDR3 covers 11 residues. The germline CDR1 and CDR2 sequences are SNHLY and FYNNEI. Here the CDR3 DNA reads TGTGCCAGCAGTCCGGGGGAGACCCAGTACTTC. Translating gives CASSPGETQYF.

The table lists this clone with a count of one. The chain links TRBV5-4 to TRBJ2-4, with 8 bases aligning to TRBD2. V lost 1 base, J lost 3 bases, and 3 bases stayed unmatched. Germline CDR1 SGHNT, CDR2 YYREEE (reference sequence). CDR3 length equals 15 residues. CDR3 in amino acids: CASSLTSGGKNIQYF. The CDR3 bases are TGTGCCAGCAGCTTGACTAGCGGAGGCAAAAACATTCAGTACTTC. The complete variable domain, with remaining parts taken from reference TRBV5-4 and TRBJ2-4, reads ETGVTQSPTHLIKTRGQQVTLRCSSQSGHNTVSWYQQALGQGPQFIFQYYREEENGRGNFPPRFSGLQFPNYSSELNVNALELDDSALYLCASSLTSGGKNIQYFGAGTRLSVL.

This chain uses TRBV2 with TRBJ1-1, with D possibly matching TRBD1 (6 bases). The CDR3 consists of 14 residues. Looked up from germline, CDR1 is SNHLY and CDR2 is FYNNEI. V was trimmed by 5 bases and J by 5 bases, leaving 15 bases between them. CDR3 bases: TGTGCCAGCAGTCAACAGGGAGTAAGTACTGAAGCTTTCTTT. Encoded protein: CASSQQGVSTEAFF.

This CDR3 is CASSPRQDHQETQYF. The CDR3 coding sequence is TGTGCCAGTAGTCCCCGACAAGATCACCAAGAGACCCAGTACTTC. The chain couples TRBV19 to TRBJ2-5; D remains unclear. The CDR3 runs to 15 residues. Germline V lookup: CDR1 LNHDA, CDR2 SQIVND (reference sequence). V was clipped by 5 bases and J by 0 bases, with 13 bases between them. Drawing the rest from reference TRBV19 and TRBJ2-5, the complete variable domain is DGGITQSPKYLFRKEGQNVTLSCEQNLNHDAMYWYRQDPGQGLRLIYYSQIVNDFQKGDIAEGYSVSREKKESFPLTVTSAQKNPTAFYLCASSPRQDHQETQYFGPGTRLLVL.

Of note for this clone: This same CDR3 is encoded by further DNA sequences in the sample. V and J are TRBV18 and TRBJ1-1; the D gene is possibly TRBD1 (5 bases). Trimming removed 3 bases from V and 2 bases from J, with 7 bases in between. Looked up from germline, CDR1 is KGHSH and CDR2 is LQKENI. CDR3 length equals 13 residues. The CDR3 loop reads CASSPQGNTEAFF. The CDR3 DNA reads as TGTGCCAGCTCACCGCAGGGCAACACTGAAGCTTTCTTT.

This clone is a singleton in its sample. This sequence joins TRBV10-2 and TRBJ1-3; possible D gene TRBD1, 6 bases. The CDR3 consists of 14 residues. Between the trimmed V and J ends, which lost 7 bases and 4 bases, there was a span of 14 bases. From germline, CDR1 is WSHSY and CDR2 SAAADI. This CDR3 is CASMQTGGGNTIYF. CDR3 in DNA: TGCGCCAGCATGCAGACAGGCGGAGGAAACACCATATATTTT.

V is TRBV18 and J is TRBJ2-1; TRBD1 might be the D (5 bases). The germline gives CDR1 KGHSH, CDR2 LQKENI. V was clipped by 5 bases and J by 4 bases, with 12 bases between them. This CDR3 comprises 14 residues. DNA for the CDR3: TGTGCCAGCTCAAGGCAGACAGAATACAATGAGCAGTTCTTC. It codes for CASSRQTEYNEQFF.

This rearrangement joins TRBV7-9 to TRBJ2-1, with 7 bases that match TRBD2. Losses at the gene ends were 1 base for V and 7 bases for J; bases not matched to a gene: 7. The CDR3 consists of 15 residues. From germline, CDR1 is SEHNR and CDR2 FQNEAQ (reference sequence). The CDR3 is CASSLEGLGGNEQFF. Written as DNA, the CDR3 is TGTGCCAGCAGCTTAGAGGGACTCGGGGGGAATGAGCAGTTCTTC.

V is TRBV5-4 and J is TRBJ2-5; maybe TRBD1 (6 bases). The germline gives CDR1 SGHNT, CDR2 YYREEE (reference sequence). This CDR3 has 14 amino acids. Trimming removed 4 bases at V and 6 bases at J, with 16 bases between. This CDR3 reads CASSADGGRKTQYF. As DNA, the CDR3 is TGTGCCAGCAGCGCGGATGGGGGCAGGAAGACCCAGTACTTC.